Listed below are T cell receptor beta chains from one sample, sequenced in a study of T cells in Graves' hyperthyroidism and ophthalmopathy. One entry per CDR3 protein results from TCRdb running MiXCR on the multiplex PCR reads. Of some 180,000 distinct CDR3 sequences in the sample, more than 15% are singletons; the top ten hold roughly 30%. The sample taken for sequencing was blood. The receptors come from a woman aged 45-60 years with Graves' hyperthyroidism. Each CDR3 is given with its conserved first and last residue. The D gene is left open where the match is weak. Size tells how often a clone was seen (once, few, many) or the class of an expanded clone, and some rows leave it out.

clone_size: many
d_call: .
j_call: TRBJ1-4
v_call: TRBV7-9
cdr3_aa: CASSFHSGNEKLFF
cdr3_nt: TGTGCCAGCAGCTTCCACTCGGGAAATGAAAAACTGTTTTTT

clone_size: once
d_call: .
j_call: TRBJ2-5
v_call: TRBV7-9
cdr3_aa: CASSLPRQETQYF
cdr3_nt: TGTGCCAGCAGCTTACCCAGACAAGAGACCCAGTACTTC

clone_size: .
d_call: TRBD2
j_call: TRBJ2-1
v_call: TRBV20-1
cdr3_aa: CSAIAGEYNEQFF
cdr3_nt: TGCAGTGCTATCGCGGGGGAATACAATGAGCAGTTCTTC

clone_size: many
d_call: .
j_call: TRBJ1-6
v_call: TRBV6-2/TRBV6-3
cdr3_aa: CASSYSSQSRAGNSPLHF
cdr3_nt: TGTGCCAGCAGTTACTCGAGTCAGTCTCGGGCGGGGAATTCACCCCTCCACTTT

clone_size: many
d_call: TRBD1
j_call: TRBJ2-3
v_call: TRBV5-1
cdr3_aa: CASSLPRGRTDTQYF
cdr3_nt: TGCGCCAGCAGCCTCCCAAGGGGGCGCACAGATACGCAGTATTTT

clone_size: .
d_call: TRBD1
j_call: TRBJ2-3
v_call: TRBV27
cdr3_aa: CASSLRGPGTDTQYF
cdr3_nt: TGTGCCAGCAGTTTAAGGGGGCCGGGCACAGATACGCAGTATTTT

clone_size: many
d_call: TRBD1
j_call: TRBJ2-5
v_call: TRBV12-3/TRBV12-4
cdr3_aa: CASSFSPATGWWGETQYF
cdr3_nt: TGTGCCAGCAGTTTCTCACCCGCGACAGGGTGGTGGGGGGAGACCCAGTACTTC

clone_size: few
d_call: .
j_call: TRBJ1-1
v_call: TRBV5-6
cdr3_aa: CASSLALGWKNTEAFF
cdr3_nt: TGTGCCAGCAGCTTGGCGTTAGGGTGGAAGAACACTGAAGCTTTCTTT

clone_size: many
d_call: TRBD2
j_call: TRBJ2-2
v_call: TRBV7-9
cdr3_aa: CASSLPGARLAGGFTGELFF
cdr3_nt: TGTGCCAGCAGCCTCCCAGGCGCAAGACTAGCGGGGGGTTTCACCGGGGAGCTGTTTTTT

clone_size: many
d_call: .
j_call: TRBJ1-5
v_call: TRBV2
cdr3_aa: CASSRQSVSQPQHF
cdr3_nt: TGTGCCAGCAGCCGACAGTCGGTTAGTCAGCCCCAGCATTTT

clone_size: many
d_call: .
j_call: TRBJ2-1
v_call: TRBV7-3
cdr3_aa: CASSLMGGGRDEQFF
cdr3_nt: TGTGCCAGCAGCTTAATGGGGGGGGGCCGGGATGAGCAGTTCTTC

clone_size: many
d_call: TRBD1
j_call: TRBJ1-5
v_call: TRBV2
cdr3_aa: CASRRQGNNQPQHF
cdr3_nt: TGTGCCAGCAGACGACAGGGTAACAATCAGCCCCAGCATTTT

clone_size: many
d_call: .
j_call: TRBJ1-1
v_call: TRBV10-3
cdr3_aa: CAISDTPTFEAFF
cdr3_nt: TGTGCCATCAGTGACACTCCTACCTTTGAAGCTTTCTTT

clone_size: many
d_call: .
j_call: TRBJ1-1
v_call: TRBV12-3/TRBV12-4
cdr3_aa: CASSSLVEGRTEAFF
cdr3_nt: TGTGCCAGCTCCTCCCTCGTGGAGGGGCGGACTGAAGCTTTCTTT

clone_size: many
d_call: .
j_call: TRBJ1-2
v_call: TRBV7-8
cdr3_aa: CASSLRGAPRGYTF
cdr3_nt: TGTGCCAGCAGCTTAAGAGGGGCTCCTAGGGGCTACACCTTC

clone_size: .
d_call: TRBD2
j_call: TRBJ2-7
v_call: TRBV19
cdr3_aa: CASSRGASGGPGAYEQYF
cdr3_nt: TGTGCCAGTAGTCGGGGGGCTAGCGGGGGCCCCGGGGCCTACGAGCAGTACTTC

clone_size: many
d_call: .
j_call: TRBJ1-4
v_call: TRBV6-1
cdr3_aa: CASRVPLLTNEKLFF
cdr3_nt: TGTGCCAGCAGAGTGCCTTTACTAACTAATGAAAAACTGTTTTTT

clone_size: few
d_call: .
j_call: TRBJ2-3
v_call: TRBV19
cdr3_aa: CASSIAARGPDTQYF
cdr3_nt: TGTGCCAGTAGTATTGCGGCACGGGGTCCAGATACGCAGTATTTT

clone_size: many
d_call: .
j_call: TRBJ1-2
v_call: TRBV19
cdr3_aa: CASSRITVNYGYTF
cdr3_nt: TGTGCCAGTAGCCGTATAACAGTGAACTATGGCTACACCTTC

clone_size: many
d_call: .
j_call: TRBJ2-3
v_call: TRBV7-9
cdr3_aa: CASRKDTQYF
cdr3_nt: TGTGCCAGCAGGAAAGATACGCAGTATTTT

clone_size: many
d_call: .
j_call: TRBJ2-2
v_call: TRBV3-1
cdr3_aa: CASSPTVTGELFF
cdr3_nt: TGTGCCAGCAGCCCTACGGTCACCGGGGAGCTGTTTTTT

clone_size: .
d_call: .
j_call: TRBJ2-2
v_call: TRBV2
cdr3_aa: CASSEARGNTGELFF
cdr3_nt: TGTGCCAGCAGTGAAGCGAGGGGTAACACCGGGGAGCTGTTTTTT